One and the same sample provided the 7 T cell receptor beta chains below, sequenced in a study of beta chain features in type 1 diabetes. Findings and limits, study-wide: The study found moderately but significantly shorter TCRB CDR3s in all four CD4+ subsets of Type 1 diabetes patients.

The sequenced template was cDNA made from the entire isolated RNA. Data came from immunoSEQ multiplex PCR; TCRdb stores just in-frame clones and leaves some out. The repertoire holds fewer than 300,000 clones, with roughly 10% as singletons. These receptors are not linked to any known antigen. Input material: naive CD4+ T cells from blood. Receptor source: a young man with type 1 diabetes.

V gene TRBV9 combines with J gene TRBJ2-3; D ambiguous. The CDR3 runs to 16 residues. V was shortened by 0 bases and J by 5 bases, with 16 bases between the two germline ends. CDR1 is SGDLS, CDR2 YYNGEE, per germline. As DNA, the CDR3 is TGTGCCAGCAGCGTAGGTCGGCAGGTAACAATAGATACGCAGTATTTT. Its translation is CASSVGRQVTIDTQYF.

This clone has just a few counts. The V gene is TRBV11-2, the J gene TRBJ2-5, with D possibly TRBD1 on 6 matching bases. V shed 6 bases and J shed 6 bases, with 14 bases lying between them. The germline V gene encodes CDR1 SGHAT and CDR2 FQNNGV. CDR3 length equals 13 residues. The DNA for the CDR3 is TGTGCCAGCAGAAACTACAGGGTTCAGACCCAGTACTTC. Encoded protein: CASRNYRVQTQYF.

The chain recombines TRBV10-3 with TRBJ2-5, with no clear D. The germline V and J ends were trimmed by 10 bases and 3 bases, with 18 bases remaining between them. Germline V gene data show CDR1 as ENHRY and CDR2 as SYGVKD. CDR3 length equals 14 residues. Written as DNA, the CDR3 is TGTGCCAGCAGGACCTCCGGCGGTGAAGAGACCCAGTACTTC. It yields the protein CASRTSGGEETQYF.

The J gene is TRBJ2-5, the V gene TRBV18; 8 bases match TRBD1. Germline CDR1 reads KGHSH; CDR2 reads LQKENI. Trimming took 1 base from V and 2 from J; bases not matched to a gene: 3. The length of the CDR3 is 15 residues. CDR3 coding DNA: TGTGCCAGCTCACCACGGACAGGGAGGCAAGAGACCCAGTACTTC. Translating gives CASSPRTGRQETQYF.

This clone was seen more than once but under ten times. The chain combines TRBV5-4 with TRBJ2-7; 7 nucleotides match TRBD1. The CDR3 length is 13 residues. Germline V gives CDR1 SGHNT, CDR2 YYREEE (reference sequence). Losses at the gene ends were 4 bases for V and 2 bases for J; bases not matched to a gene: 3. This CDR3 reads CASSEDRTYEQYF. The CDR3 DNA reads TGTGCCAGCAGCGAGGACAGGACCTACGAGCAGTACTTC.

J is TRBJ1-2 and V is TRBV7-9; the D is unclear. The germline V and J ends were trimmed by 5 bases and 4 bases, with 11 bases remaining between them. The CDR3 sequence is 13 residues long. The germline V gene encodes CDR1 SEHNR and CDR2 FQNEAQ (reference sequence). The CDR3 loop reads CASSMLAGYGYTF. The CDR3 DNA reads TGTGCCAGCAGCATGTTGGCTGGCTATGGCTACACCTTC.

The chain joins TRBV11-2 to TRBJ2-5; 8 bases are shared with TRBD2. CDR1 is SGHAT and CDR2 is FQNNGV in the germline V gene. The CDR3 runs 15 residues. V dropped 6 bases and J dropped 5; count of bases not matched to a gene: 11. The chain's CDR3 is CASRRPGLGWETQYF. CDR3 DNA: TGTGCCAGCAGAAGACCGGGACTAGGGTGGGAGACCCAGTACTTC.